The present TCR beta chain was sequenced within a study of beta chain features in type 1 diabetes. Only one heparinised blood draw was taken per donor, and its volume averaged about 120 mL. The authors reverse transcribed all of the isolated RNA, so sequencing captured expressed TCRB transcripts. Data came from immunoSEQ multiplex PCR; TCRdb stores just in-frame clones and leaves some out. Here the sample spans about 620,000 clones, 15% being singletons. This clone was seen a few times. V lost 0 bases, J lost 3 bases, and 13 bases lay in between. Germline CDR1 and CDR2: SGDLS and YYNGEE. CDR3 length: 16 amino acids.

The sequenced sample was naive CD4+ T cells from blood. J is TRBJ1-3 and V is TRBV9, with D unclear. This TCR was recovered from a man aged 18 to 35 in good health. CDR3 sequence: CASSVESLGFGNTIYF. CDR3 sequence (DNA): TGTGCCAGCAGCGTAGAGTCATTGGGCTTTGGAAACACCATATATTTT.